This T cell receptor beta chain was recorded in a study of OX40 agonist ivuxolimab in advanced cancers. For the study at large: The treatment was a fully human IgG2 OX40 agonist, ivuxolimab. Dose-escalation subjects each had hepatocellular carcinoma, melanoma, renal cell or head and neck cancer.

Trimming removed 1 base at V and 3 bases at J, with 7 bases between. The CDR3 covers 13 residues. From germline, CDR1 is LNHDA and CDR2 SQIVND (reference sequence). For this clone: Its antigen is undetermined.

General observations from the study: Clonal expansion was among the lowest in partial responders at 0.1-3.0 mg/kg, especially CD8+. CD8+ T cells were the subset that, on average, had more expanded clones than CD4+.

Libraries were prepared by immunoSEQ multiplex PCR; TCRdb keeps only in-frame clonotypes and omits some of them. The sample lists 15,000 to 20,000 clones; 85% to 90% were seen once. This receptor was taken from an adult with an advanced solid tumor such as melanoma, head and neck, liver or kidney cancer. The rearrangement uses TRBV19 and TRBJ2-7; D gene unclear. The sample here was CD4+ or CD8+ T cells sorted from blood, taken in a trial of the OX40 agonist ivuxolimab. CDR3 residues: CASSIGFHYEQYF. In DNA form, the CDR3 reads TGTGCCAGTAGTATAGGGTTTCACTACGAGCAGTACTTC.